This T cell receptor (beta chain) emerged from a study of T cells in women clearing cervical HPV infection. Notes on the study in general: Controls had more TRBV6-7 (0.16%) than cases (about 0.11%). Associations may precede or follow infection; HPV-specific or memory T cells were not isolated.

With regard to this clone: The antigen is undetermined. From the germline J gene comes the end of the CDR3, since the read stops 3 residues before it.

MY09/MY11 PCR detected cervical HPV DNA; dot-blot assigned genotypes. Clones were read by immunoSEQ multiplex PCR, and TCRdb kept only the in-frame ones, dropping some. The table gives just under 35,000 clones; the top ten clones make up 1.5% to 2% of it. The V and J ends lost 2 bases and 1 base respectively, with 12 bases between them. This CDR3 comprises 15 residues. Germline CDR1 SGHTA, CDR2 FQGNSA. The rearrangement links TRBV7-2 to TRBJ2-7, with D maybe TRBD1 (6 bases). Sequencing input: blood buffy coat. This TCR derives from a woman aged 18 to 75 with a cervical HPV16 infection that either progressed to CIN3+ or cleared (not recorded which). The CDR3 bases that were read are TGTGCCAGCAGCTTACAAGTGGACAGTTCCTACGAG. This codes for CASSLQVDSSYE. In full, the CDR3 is CASSLQVDSSYEQYF.